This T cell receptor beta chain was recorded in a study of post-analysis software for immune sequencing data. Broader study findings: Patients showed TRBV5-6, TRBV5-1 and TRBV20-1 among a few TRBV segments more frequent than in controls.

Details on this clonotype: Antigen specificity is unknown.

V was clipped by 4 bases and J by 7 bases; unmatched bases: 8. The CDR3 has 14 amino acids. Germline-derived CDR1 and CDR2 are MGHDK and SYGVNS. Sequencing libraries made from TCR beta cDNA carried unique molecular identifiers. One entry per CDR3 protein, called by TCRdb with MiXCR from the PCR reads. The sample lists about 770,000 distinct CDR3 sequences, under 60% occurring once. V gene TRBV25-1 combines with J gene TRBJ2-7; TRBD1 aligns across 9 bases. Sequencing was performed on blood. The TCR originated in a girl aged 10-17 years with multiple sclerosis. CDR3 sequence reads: CASSGWTGVEEQYF. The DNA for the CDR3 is TGTGCCAGCAGTGGGTGGACAGGGGTTGAAGAGCAGTACTTC.